Detailed here is one T cell receptor beta chain. Its matching antigen is unknown. Sequencing was performed with immunoSEQ multiplex PCR; in TCRdb, only in-frame clones are kept and a portion is missing. The table lists hundreds of thousands of clones, roughly 80% of them singletons. These data originate in a study of cytomegalovirus exposure and HLA in healthy donors. Study results and limitations: In vitro experiments confirmed that a few CMV-associated chains were specific for CMV antigens.

Per the germline V gene, CDR1 is SNHLY and CDR2 is FYNNEI. V lost 0 bases to trimming and J lost 7 bases; unmatched junction nucleotides: 14. The CDR3 runs to 18 residues. The sequenced sample was PBMCs. The chain joins TRBV2 to TRBJ2-3; 9 nucleotides align to TRBD2. This TCR was sampled from a woman aged 18 to 35 in good health and CMV-seronegative. The DNA for the CDR3 is TGTGCCAGCAGTGAAGCGCGGGCGACTAGCGGTCGCAGGAATACGCAGTATTTT. This codes for CASSEARATSGRRNTQYF.